The 8 T cell receptor beta chains reported below all come from one sample, sequenced in a study of T-cell reconstitution after alpha-beta-depleted transplantation in children. Unique molecular identifiers tagged the TCRbeta library. TCRdb used MiXCR to reprocess the PCR reads, holding one entry per CDR3 protein. The repertoire holds fewer than 750,000 distinct CDR3 sequences, roughly 24% seen once, with less than 15% in the top ten. The specimen was PBMCs, mostly from graft donor cells, collected 360 days after TCRalphabeta/CD19-depleted stem cell transplant. The origin of the receptors is a boy under two years old who had a stem cell transplant for acute myeloid leukemia, so the T cells may come from the graft donor.

The genes are TRBV9 and TRBJ2-1; a possible D gene is TRBD2 (6 bases). Between the trimmed V and J ends, which lost 0 bases and 4 bases, there was a span of 11 bases. From germline, CDR1 is SGDLS and CDR2 YYNGEE. The CDR3 contains 15 residues. In DNA form, the CDR3 reads TGTGCCAGCAGCGTAGAGCTAGCGCGATACAATGAGCAGTTCTTC. It codes for CASSVELARYNEQFF.

This clonotype was recorded at least ten times. The CDR3 reads CASSATGWDQPQHF. CDR3 sequence (DNA): TGTGCCAGCAGTGCGACAGGGTGGGACCAGCCCCAGCATTTT. V is TRBV6-2 or TRBV6-3 and J is TRBJ1-5, with TRBD1 matching over 7 bases. V shed 5 bases, J shed 7 bases, and the junction held 8 bases outside the gene matches. Looked up from germline, CDR1 is MNHEY and CDR2 is SVGEGT. The CDR3 is made up of 14 amino acids.

In this sample, this clonotype turned up many times. This sequence joins TRBV15 and TRBJ2-3; no clear D gene. Trimming left V 0 bases short and J 6 bases short, with 7 bases between. The CDR3 length is 13 residues. The V gene's germline CDR1 is LNHNV and CDR2 YYDKDF (reference sequence). CDR3 sequence: CATSRDLRDTQYF. In DNA, the CDR3 is TGTGCCACCAGCAGAGATTTAAGGGATACGCAGTATTTT.

J is TRBJ2-2 and V is TRBV7-3; TRBD2 matches at 10 bases. Looked up from germline, CDR1 is SGHTA and CDR2 is FQGTGA. The CDR3 spans 16 residues. V trimming: 5 bases; J trimming: 2 bases; junction bases outside the gene matches: 5. In DNA form, the CDR3 reads TGTGCCAGCAGCCCCCTAGCGGGGGTCAACACCGGGGAGCTGTTTTTT. Its translation: CASSPLAGVNTGELFF.

This clonotype has more than one count but fewer than ten. The chain has TRBV12-3 or TRBV12-4 and TRBJ2-1, with D perhaps TRBD1 or TRBD2 (5 bases each). The CDR3 is 12 residues long. Trimming stripped 6 bases from V and 6 bases from J, with 9 bases between. The CDR3 spells CASSEGTNEQFF. DNA of the CDR3: TGTGCCAGCAGCGAAGGGACCAATGAGCAGTTCTTC.

Only a few counts were recorded for this clonotype. This chain uses TRBV5-6 with TRBJ2-7; a possible D gene is TRBD2 (5 bases). V shed 4 bases and J shed 5 bases, with 25 bases lying between them. CDR1 is SGHDT, CDR2 YYEEEE, per germline. The CDR3 is made up of 17 amino acids. The CDR3 sequence: CASSPPADWWPGDEQYF. CDR3 in DNA: TGTGCCAGCAGCCCCCCGGCAGATTGGTGGCCCGGGGACGAGCAGTACTTC.

The chain carries TRBV27 and TRBJ2-5, with D possibly being TRBD1 or TRBD2 (5 bases each). Germline V gene lookup returns CDR1 MNHEY and CDR2 SMNVEV (reference sequence). V was shortened by 0 bases and J by 5 bases, with 19 bases between the two germline ends. The CDR3 sequence is 17 residues long. The CDR3 loop reads CASSLSGAGNRGETQYF. CDR3 in DNA: TGTGCCAGCAGTTTATCTGGGGCAGGTAACCGAGGGGAGACCCAGTACTTC.

This clonotype was observed at least ten times. This chain connects TRBV12-3 or TRBV12-4 to TRBJ2-3; D uncertain. The CDR3 runs to 15 residues. V dropped 0 bases and J dropped 0 bases, with 7 bases sitting between them. CDR3: CASSLAQYSTDTQYF. The CDR3 nucleotides are TGTGCCAGCAGTTTAGCGCAGTATAGCACAGATACGCAGTATTTT.